This T cell receptor (beta chain) was observed in a study of identical twins. Via MiXCR, TCRdb re-called the 5' RACE reads, giving one row per CDR3 protein. The sample consists of roughly 250,000 distinct CDR3 sequences, about 7.5% of them appearing once. Broader study findings: The study drew conclusions from cross-sectional statistical analysis, not from following the same donors.

Trimming left V 5 bases short and J 15 bases short, with 17 bases between. The germline gives CDR1 SEHNR, CDR2 FQNEAQ (reference sequence). This CDR3 spans 13 amino acids. This clonotype was counted between two and nine times. Its antigen is as yet unknown. These same data were also listed under a study on yellow fever vaccine responses in identical twins.

The origin of this receptor is a woman aged 18-29 years in good health. The rearrangement joins TRBV7-9 to TRBJ2-6, with D tentatively TRBD1 or TRBD2 (5 bases each). Sequencing was carried out using CD8+ T cells sorted from blood. In DNA, the CDR3 is TGTGCCAGCAGCCCGGGACCCGCTGTTGGCCTGACTTTC. Translated: CASSPGPAVGLTF.